These 2 T cell receptor beta chains came from one sample sequenced in a study of blood T cell repertoires in COVID-19. TCRdb keeps only in-frame clones here, not all; method: immunoSEQ multiplex PCR. This sample carries approximately 410,000 clones, roughly 90% of them seen once, and the ten largest clones take 1.4%. The sample was peripheral blood. These receptors were taken from a woman aged 25 to 39 with active or convalescent COVID-19.

This sequence joins TRBV5-1 and TRBJ2-1, with 7 bases that match TRBD2. J lost 4 bases, V lost 5 bases, and 9 bases had no gene match. From germline, CDR1 is SGHRS and CDR2 YFSETQ. The CDR3 has 15 amino acids. The CDR3 sequence is CASSMGLAEYNEQFF. In DNA form, the CDR3 reads TGCGCCAGCAGTATGGGGCTAGCGGAGTACAATGAGCAGTTCTTC. Full variable domain (remainder filled in from reference TRBV5-1 and TRBJ2-1): KAGVTQTPRYLIKTRGQQVTLSCSPISGHRSVSWYQQTPGQGLQFLFEYFSETQRNKGNFPGRFSGRQFSNSRSEMNVSTLELGDSALYLCASSMGLAEYNEQFFGPGTRLTVL.

The rearrangement links TRBV19 to TRBJ1-3; 11 positions match TRBD1. J was trimmed by 4 bases and V by 5 bases; bases with no gene match: 10. Germline V gene sequence: CDR1 LNHDA, CDR2 SQIVND (reference sequence). The length of the CDR3 is 17 residues. The CDR3 loop is CASSPWDRGTEGNTIYF. CDR3 sequence (DNA): TGTGCCAGTAGTCCCTGGGACAGGGGGACGGAGGGAAACACCATATATTTT.